This section outlines one TCR beta chain sequence together with its context. Its ends do not fully match the called genes, so a read error is possible. The authors built bulk TCR libraries by previously described methods with listed TCR primers. Each CDR3 protein is one row after TCRdb ran MiXCR on the PCR reads. The sample consists of approximately 93,000 distinct CDR3 sequences, around a quarter of them appearing once. The sample is drawn from a study of molecular identifiers for immune sequencing clone quantification. Study background: In replicates, the authors split RNA from about 20,000 or 100,000 naive CD8 cells five ways and sequenced four.

The CDR3 is 16 amino acids. Naive CD8 T cells were sorted as CD8+CD4-CCR7+CD45RA+. The origin of this receptor is a human donor in good health. Some libraries in this study had Jurkat cell RNA spiked in. Sequenced: naive CD8+ T cells from blood, with Jurkat cell RNA spiked in. The subset here: FACS-sorted CD8+CD4-CCR7+CD45RA+ naive T cells. The rearrangement joins TRBV5-3 to TRBJ2-7, with 8 bases matching TRBD1. TRBV5-3 is identified as an open reading frame with a role that is uncertain. CDR3 in amino acids: CASSLSRTGPTYKQYF. CDR3 DNA: TGTGCCAGCAGCTTGTCTCGGACAGGGCCCACCTACAAACAGTACTTC.